The sequence of this T cell receptor (beta chain) was determined in a study of blood T cells in healthy people across ages. Points from the study as a whole: Expanded clonotype changes were possibly confounded by unknown donor CMV status. Whereas aged donors had fewer naive CD4+ cells, long-lived donors had more of them and higher diversity.

The donors, all healthy, were Caucasians living in Russia, aged 6 to 90. This clonotype was found once. Its specificity is unknown. An end of the junction differs from the germline gene, which may be a read error. The authors ran a second PCR of 7 to 11 cycles using a sample-barcoded 5' primer and a J-beta primer mix. A tag from a template-switch adaptor with 12 random nucleotides marked each cDNA molecule. TCRdb itself ran the 5' RACE reads through MiXCR, one entry per CDR3 protein. Of around 1,700,000 distinct CDR3 sequences in the sample, 28% are singletons; the top ten hold roughly 8%. This receptor was obtained from a woman in her twenties or thirties in good health. Input material: blood.

The CDR3 DNA reads TGTGCCAGCTGCGCGACAGGAACAGATACGCCGTATTTT. Its protein is CASCATGTDTPYF. The chain links TRBV6-6 to TRBJ2-3, with D maybe TRBD1 (6 bases). Germline V gene sequence: CDR1 MNHNY, CDR2 SVGAGI (reference sequence). The CDR3 has 13 amino acids.